Here is one TCR beta chain with its context. Antigen: not known. These data come from a study of cytomegalovirus exposure and HLA in healthy donors. Whole-study context: Early release data held tens of millions of unique TCRs from HLA-typed donors.

Looked up from germline, CDR1 is SGHVS and CDR2 is FQNEAQ. Trimming removed 8 bases at V and 4 bases at J, with 12 bases between. CDR3 length equals 12 residues. The study's findings and limits: Researchers catalogued about 160 TCR beta chains as cytomegalovirus-associated.

Donors showed nominal health when sampled, although they likely had unrecorded immune exposures. Vbeta (60) and Jbeta (13) primers were used in the PCR. Repertoires were generated with immunoSEQ multiplex PCR, while TCRdb's copy carries only in-frame clones and drops some. The sample contains 200,000 to 250,000 clones, roughly 91% of which appear only once. Sequenced: PBMCs. The chain joins TRBV7-8 to TRBJ2-7; D not certain. The receptor comes from a woman under 30 in good health and CMV-seronegative. CDR3 in DNA: TGTGCCAGCTCGAGGCAACATTACGAGCAGTACTTC. It encodes CASSRQHYEQYF.